The present entry profiles one T cell receptor (beta chain) with its context. The sample originates from a study of T-cell reconstitution after alpha-beta-depleted transplantation in children. V shed 8 bases and J shed 0 bases, with 13 bases lying between them. The length of the CDR3 is 14 residues. Germline V gene data show CDR1 as SNHLY and CDR2 as FYNNEI. Preparation of the TCRbeta library used unique molecular identifiers. TCRdb reprocessed the PCR reads with MiXCR, giving one entry per CDR3 protein. The sample has approximately 420,000 distinct CDR3 sequences, approximately 11% seen once. The source was PBMCs from the stem cell graft donor, collected from the stem cell graft. The rearrangement uses TRBV2 and TRBJ1-1, with no clear D. This receptor was taken from a human donor who donated a stem cell graft to a child with acute myeloid leukemia. CDR3 in amino acids: CASAQRSVNTEAFF. For the CDR3, the DNA is TGTGCCAGCGCTCAGAGGTCAGTGAACACTGAAGCTTTCTTT.